Presented here are 29 T cell receptor beta chains from one specimen sequenced in a study of regulatory and conventional T cells in RAG deficiency. TCRdb keeps only in-frame clones here, not all; method: immunoSEQ multiplex PCR. The sample has about 30,000 clones, 85% to 90% seen once. A further study also used this sample, focusing on regulatory T cells. From that report: Primers: 52 TRBV forward and 13 TRBJ reverse.

Sequences were obtained from CD8+ T cells sorted from blood. The receptors shown here come from a human donor in good health.

V and J are TRBV11-3 and TRBJ2-1; 7 bases match TRBD2. The J segment lost 4 bases and the V segment lost 9 bases, leaving 12 bases of the junction unmatched. Germline values: CDR1 SGHNT, CDR2 YENEEA. The CDR3 sequence is 15 residues long. The CDR3 DNA reads as TGTGCCAGTTCTCTTAGGGCGGGAGAGTACAATGAGCAGTTCTTC. This gives the protein CASSLRAGEYNEQFF.

This chain links TRBV6-1 with TRBJ1-1; D is uncertain. Trimming removed 8 bases at V and 0 bases at J, with 7 bases between. The germline V gene has CDR1 MNHNS and CDR2 SASEGT. The CDR3 is 12 residues long. CDR3 bases: TGTGCCAGCGGAAGGGTGAACACTGAAGCTTTCTTT. It translates to CASGRVNTEAFF.

This clone has just one count. The J gene is TRBJ1-2, the V gene TRBV27; 10 positions agree with TRBD1. V shed 3 bases, J shed 4 bases, and the junction held 5 bases outside the gene matches. Germline CDR1 is MNHEY and CDR2 is SMNVEV (reference sequence). This CDR3 has 15 amino acids. The DNA of the CDR3 is TGTGCCAGCAGTTTTTTCCGGACAGGGGGCTATGGCTACACCTTC. Translating gives CASSFFRTGGYGYTF.

The rearrangement joins TRBV5-8 to TRBJ2-5; possibly TRBD1 or TRBD2 for D (5 bases each). There are 17 residues in the CDR3. Trimming stripped 0 bases from V and 4 bases from J, with 19 bases between. Germline V gene lookup returns CDR1 SGHTS and CDR2 YDEGEE. Here the CDR3 DNA reads TGTGCCAGCAGCTTGGAGGGGACGGGGAGTATCTTAGAGACCCAGTACTTC. Amino acids: CASSLEGTGSILETQYF.

The chain combines TRBV5-4 with TRBJ1-2; possible D gene TRBD1, 5 bases. Germline loops: CDR1 SGHNT, CDR2 YYREEE (reference sequence). The ends were cut back, 4 bases at V and 0 bases at J, with 13 bases in the middle. CDR3 length: 15 residues. The CDR3 region is CASSATGGANYGYTF. The CDR3 DNA follows: TGTGCCAGCAGCGCGACGGGGGGGGCTAACTATGGCTACACCTTC.

The chain combines TRBV4-1 with TRBJ2-7; TRBD2 matches 7 bases. With V trimmed by 0 bases and J by 4 bases, 9 bases remained unmatched. The CDR3 covers 16 residues. CDR1 and CDR2 from the germline V gene are MGHRA and YSYEKL. The CDR3 DNA reads TGCGCCAGCAGCCAAGATCTAGCGGAGACCCTTTACGAGCAGTACTTC. It encodes CASSQDLAETLYEQYF.

The V call is TRBV11-3, the J call TRBJ2-3; TRBD1 agrees at 9 bases. With 4 bases clipped from V and 5 bases from J, the junction kept 7 bases outside the gene matches. CDR3 length: 15 residues. Germline lookup yields CDR1 SGHNT and CDR2 YENEEA. The CDR3 spells CASSSRDRDVDTQYF. The CDR3 DNA reads TGTGCCAGCAGCTCCCGGGACAGGGATGTAGATACGCAGTATTTT.

This chain links TRBV5-5 with TRBJ2-3, with a possible D match to TRBD2 (7 bases). This CDR3 contains 14 residues. Germline values: CDR1 SGHKS, CDR2 YYEKEE (reference sequence). Trimming took 3 bases from V and 5 from J, leaving 13 bases between them. The CDR3 region is CASSWEGVKDTQYF. The CDR3 DNA is TGTGCCAGCAGCTGGGAGGGGGTTAAAGATACGCAGTATTTT.

The V call is TRBV6-1, the J call TRBJ1-1; D perhaps matches TRBD1 (5 bases). Trimming shortened V by 5 bases and J by 11 bases, and 12 bases separated the two germline ends. The CDR3 extends over 11 amino acids. Germline V gives CDR1 MNHNS, CDR2 SASEGT. CDR3 sequence reads: CASSTTGAAFF. The CDR3 DNA reads as TGTGCCAGCAGTACGACCGGGGCCGCTTTCTTT.

The chain couples TRBV7-9 to TRBJ2-3, with no clear D. Looked up from germline, CDR1 is SEHNR and CDR2 is FQNEAQ (reference sequence). The length of the CDR3 is 14 residues. V lost 1 base to trimming and J lost 2 bases, with 7 bases between them. DNA of the CDR3: TGTGCCAGCAGCTTAGGTGGCCTCACAGATACGCAGTATTTT. Translation: CASSLGGLTDTQYF.

The chain links TRBV4-1 to TRBJ2-7; 8 bases line up with TRBD1. CDR3 size: 17 residues. From germline, CDR1 is MGHRA and CDR2 YSYEKL. Trimming took 0 bases from V and 3 from J; bases not matched to a gene: 10. The DNA for the CDR3 is TGCGCCAGCAGCCAAGAGGAGGAACGGACAGGGTTCTACGAGCAGTACTTC. Encoded protein: CASSQEEERTGFYEQYF.

The CDR3 DNA reads TGTGCCAGCAGCTTGGGGGGGGCCCACTCCTACGAGCAGTACTTC. Translation gives CASSLGGAHSYEQYF. V and J are TRBV11-2 and TRBJ2-7; weak D call: TRBD2 (7 bases). The V end lost 3 bases, the J end lost 0 bases, and 12 bases lay between the germline ends. Germline assignment: CDR1 SGHAT and CDR2 FQNNGV. The CDR3 length is 15 residues.

J is TRBJ2-7 and V is TRBV6-1; 7 bases are shared with TRBD1. The V gene's germline CDR1 is MNHNS and CDR2 SASEGT. V was clipped by 1 base and J by 2 bases; unmatched bases: 5. This CDR3 region has 15 residues. The CDR3 DNA sequence: TGTGCCAGCAGTGAAGTGGGACAGTTAGCCTACGAGCAGTACTTC. Amino acid sequence: CASSEVGQLAYEQYF.

The chain recombines TRBV6-5 with TRBJ1-1; 8 bases fit TRBD1. Germline V gives CDR1 MNHEY, CDR2 SVGAGI. The CDR3 is made up of 16 amino acids. The junction had 7 bases not matched to a gene; V was cut back by 0 bases and J by 4 bases. CDR3 in amino acids: CASSYSGQGGGTEAFF. CDR3 coding DNA: TGTGCCAGCAGTTACTCAGGACAGGGTGGGGGCACTGAAGCTTTCTTT.

This clone appeared a few times. V usage is TRBV6-1 and J usage is TRBJ2-1; D possibly corresponds to TRBD2 (6 bases). V was cut by 11 bases and J by 10 bases, with 18 bases left in between. The V gene's germline CDR1 is MNHNS and CDR2 SASEGT. The CDR3 is 12 residues long. For the CDR3, the DNA is TGTGCCTGCGGGGATTGGGGGACCGAGCAGTTCTTC. This gives the protein CACGDWGTEQFF.

The gene calls are TRBV18 and TRBJ2-1; D might be TRBD1 (6 bases). With 5 bases removed from V and 0 bases from J, the gap between germline ends came to 11 bases. Germline CDR1 reads KGHSH; CDR2 reads LQKENI. The CDR3 is made up of 15 amino acids. CDR3 bases: TGTGCCAGCTCATCGAACAGGGCCTCCTACAATGAGCAGTTCTTC. It is translated as CASSSNRASYNEQFF.

In DNA, the CDR3 is TGTGCCAGCAGTTACTCGCCGGACACTGAAGCTTTCTTT. Residues: CASSYSPDTEAFF. This chain joins TRBV6-5 and TRBJ1-1; D uncertain. This CDR3 region has 13 residues. With 0 bases removed from V and 3 bases from J, the gap between germline ends came to 5 bases. Germline V gives CDR1 MNHEY, CDR2 SVGAGI.

This sequence joins TRBV9 and TRBJ1-2; 9 nucleotides align to TRBD1. Germline CDR1 is SGDLS and CDR2 is YYNGEE. The CDR3 is made up of 15 amino acids. The ends lost 2 bases at V and 3 bases at J; junction bases unmatched: 5. CDR3 DNA sequence: TGTGCCAGCAGCGTGGGACAGGGAGACTACTATGGCTACACCTTC. Translating it yields CASSVGQGDYYGYTF.

The chain is built from TRBV18 and TRBJ1-1; no definite D call. In germline, CDR1 is KGHSH, CDR2 LQKENI. The V end lost 0 bases, the J end lost 0 bases, and 8 bases lay between the germline ends. The CDR3 has 15 residues. In nucleotides, the CDR3 is TGTGCCAGCTCACCACCGCAACAGATGAACACTGAAGCTTTCTTT. It yields the protein CASSPPQQMNTEAFF.

This chain connects TRBV7-9 to TRBJ2-7; D gene unclear. The CDR3 consists of 14 residues. Germline V gene lookup returns CDR1 SEHNR and CDR2 FQNEAQ (reference sequence). Trimming cost V 3 bases and J 3 bases, with 12 bases left between them. Written as DNA, the CDR3 is TGTGCCAGCAGCTTCTTCCCAGACTTCTACGAGCAGTACTTC. It translates to CASSFFPDFYEQYF.

This chain links TRBV30 with TRBJ1-1, with D unresolved. CDR1 is GTSNPN, CDR2 SVGIG, per germline (reference sequence). This CDR3 has 11 amino acids. Trimming stripped 3 bases from V and 3 bases from J, with 5 bases between. The CDR3 sequence: CAWRGHTEAFF. CDR3 bases: TGTGCCTGGAGGGGTCACACTGAAGCTTTCTTT.

The chain uses TRBV7-9 and TRBJ2-2; 9 bases align to TRBD1. The germline gives CDR1 SEHNR, CDR2 FQNEAQ (reference sequence). With 4 bases clipped from V and 3 bases from J, the junction kept 6 bases outside the gene matches. CDR3 size: 16 residues. CDR3 in DNA: TGTGCCAGCAGCTCGACAGGGGGAGTAGACACCGGGGAGCTGTTTTTT. Its protein is CASSSTGGVDTGELFF.

The gene calls are TRBV27 and TRBJ1-1; D is possibly TRBD1 (5 bases). The germline CDR1 and CDR2 sequences are MNHEY and SMNVEV (reference sequence). V shed 0 bases and J shed 6 bases, with 17 bases lying between them. CDR3 length equals 16 residues. This chain's CDR3 is CASSLSGLAGVAEAFF. The CDR3 region has the DNA TGTGCCAGCAGTTTATCGGGGCTGGCGGGGGTGGCTGAAGCTTTCTTT.

V usage is TRBV6-5 and J usage is TRBJ2-7; the D gene is possibly TRBD2 (6 bases). The germline V and J ends were trimmed by 8 bases and 3 bases, with 11 bases remaining between them. Germline V lookup: CDR1 MNHEY, CDR2 SVGAGI. The CDR3 runs 12 residues. CDR3 in amino acids: CASRGLLYEQYF. The CDR3 bases are TGTGCCAGCCGGGGACTGCTCTACGAGCAGTACTTC.

This clone has just one count. This chain links TRBV7-8 with TRBJ1-2, with D perhaps TRBD1 (5 bases). The germline CDR1 and CDR2 sequences are SGHVS and FQNEAQ. CDR3 length: 15 amino acids. Trimming removed 5 bases at V and 5 bases at J, with 18 bases between. CDR3 region: CASSLRDGGEYGYTF. The DNA of the CDR3 is TGTGCCAGCAGCCTCCGGGACGGCGGAGAATATGGCTACACCTTC.

This sequence joins TRBV18 and TRBJ1-1; 7 bases agree with TRBD1. After removal of 6 bases from V and 0 bases from J, the junction contained 16 bases not matched to a gene. The CDR3 is 18 residues long. Germline assignment: CDR1 KGHSH and CDR2 LQKENI. The CDR3 bases are TGTGCCAGCTCCCTAGAGGGGACAGCTACTTCCATGAACACTGAAGCTTTCTTT. Translated: CASSLEGTATSMNTEAFF.

This clone was picked up one time. The chain combines TRBV2 with TRBJ2-7; D is undetermined. The CDR3 covers 12 residues. Germline lookup yields CDR1 SNHLY and CDR2 FYNNEI. The ends were cut back, 6 bases at V and 2 bases at J, with 8 bases in the middle. CDR3 region: CASSLRPYEQYF. CDR3 DNA: TGTGCCAGCAGCTTGAGGCCCTACGAGCAGTACTTC.

The J gene is TRBJ2-5, the V gene TRBV2; TRBD2 agrees at 12 bases. The V segment lost 3 bases and the J segment 3 bases; nucleotides outside the gene matches: 11. Germline CDR1 reads SNHLY; CDR2 reads FYNNEI. The CDR3 totals 18 residues. The CDR3 reads CASSDTLRTSGTEETQYF. In nucleotides, the CDR3 is TGTGCCAGCAGTGATACCCTACGGACTAGCGGGACCGAAGAGACCCAGTACTTC.

The J gene is TRBJ2-7, the V gene TRBV7-3, with TRBD1 matching over 10 bases. The CDR3 is made up of 15 amino acids. Losses at the gene ends were 2 bases for V and 7 bases for J; bases not matched to a gene: 8. The germline V gene has CDR1 SGHTA and CDR2 FQGTGA. CDR3 protein: CASSLEVGQGMEQYF. The CDR3 DNA reads as TGTGCCAGCAGCTTAGAAGTGGGACAGGGGATGGAGCAGTACTTC.